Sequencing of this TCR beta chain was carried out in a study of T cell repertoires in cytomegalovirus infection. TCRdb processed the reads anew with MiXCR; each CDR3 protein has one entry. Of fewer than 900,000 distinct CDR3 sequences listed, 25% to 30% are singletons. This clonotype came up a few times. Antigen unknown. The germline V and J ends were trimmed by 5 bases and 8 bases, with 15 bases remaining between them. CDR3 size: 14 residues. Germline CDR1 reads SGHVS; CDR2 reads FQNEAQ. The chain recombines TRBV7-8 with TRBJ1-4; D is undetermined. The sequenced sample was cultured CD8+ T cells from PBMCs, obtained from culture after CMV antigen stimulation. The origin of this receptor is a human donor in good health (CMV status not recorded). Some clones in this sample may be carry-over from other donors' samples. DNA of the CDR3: TGTGCCAGCAGCCCCCGGAAGGCCGGGGAAAAACTGTTTTTT. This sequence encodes CASSPRKAGEKLFF.